Below, 13 T cell receptor beta chains from the same sample are listed, as sequenced in a study of blood T cell repertoires in COVID-19. Clones were sequenced by immunoSEQ multiplex PCR, and TCRdb holds only the in-frame ones, with some missing. The sample shows some 300,000 clones, about 90% of them seen only once. Sequences were obtained from PBMCs or T cells enriched from blood (not recorded which). These receptors were taken from a woman aged 25 to 45 who had recovered from COVID-19.

J is TRBJ2-7 and V is TRBV18, with TRBD2 matching over 13 bases. Per germline, CDR1 KGHSH and CDR2 LQKENI. V shed 3 bases, J shed 0 bases, and the junction held 11 bases outside the gene matches. This CDR3 spans 19 amino acids. CDR3 in amino acids: CASSPPGGLAGASSYEQYF. CDR3 sequence (DNA): TGTGCCAGCTCACCTCCGGGCGGACTAGCGGGAGCGTCCTCCTACGAGCAGTACTTC.

The rearrangement links TRBV19 to TRBJ1-1; possible D gene TRBD1, 6 bases. V lost 2 bases and J lost 7, with 23 bases in between. Germline V CDR1 and CDR2: LNHDA, SQIVND (reference sequence). CDR3 length: 17 amino acids. CDR3 sequence: CASSIYHKNFAGVEAFF. CDR3 DNA: TGTGCCAGTAGTATATACCACAAAAACTTTGCAGGGGTTGAAGCTTTCTTT. Drawing the rest from reference TRBV19 and TRBJ1-1, the complete variable domain is DGGITQSPKYLFRKEGQNVTLSCEQNLNHDAMYWYRQDPGQGLRLIYYSQIVNDFQKGDIAEGYSVSREKKESFPLTVTSAQKNPTAFYLCASSIYHKNFAGVEAFFGQGTRLTVV.

The chain couples TRBV18 to TRBJ1-4; 10 positions agree with TRBD1. This CDR3 has 16 residues. The ends lost 3 bases at V and 8 bases at J; junction bases unmatched: 9. The germline V gene has CDR1 KGHSH and CDR2 LQKENI. The CDR3 loop reads CASSPVLGTGDEKLFF. The CDR3 nucleotides are TGTGCCAGCTCACCGGTACTCGGGACAGGGGACGAAAAACTGTTTTTT.

The chain links TRBV28 to TRBJ2-7; no reliable D call. This CDR3 is built from 12 residues. Germline CDR1 and CDR2: MDHEN and SYDVKM. V was shortened by 6 bases and J by 3 bases, with 9 bases between the two germline ends. CDR3 sequence: CASSPNSYEQYF. The CDR3, as DNA: TGTGCCAGCAGCCCAAACAGCTACGAGCAGTACTTC.

V usage is TRBV5-5 and J usage is TRBJ1-2; tentative D call: TRBD1 (5 bases). The CDR3 spans 13 residues. CDR1 and CDR2 from the germline V gene are SGHKS and YYEKEE (reference sequence). V lost 4 bases and J lost 2, with 9 bases in between. CDR3 protein: CASSKDTNYGYTF. For the CDR3, the DNA is TGTGCCAGCAGCAAGGACACAAACTATGGCTACACCTTC. The complete variable domain, with remaining parts taken from reference TRBV5-5 and TRBJ1-2, reads DAGVTQSPTHLIKTRGQQVTLRCSPISGHKSVSWYQQVLGQGPQFIFQYYEKEERGRGNFPDRFSARQFPNYSSELNVNALLLGDSALYLCASSKDTNYGYTFGSGTRLTVV.

This clone was observed a single time. The gene calls are TRBV6-5 and TRBJ1-3; no definite D call. Trimming removed 6 bases at V and 3 bases at J, with 15 bases between. Germline values: CDR1 MNHEY, CDR2 SVGAGI. The CDR3 runs to 15 residues. CDR3: CASRSMTGIGNTIYF. CDR3 DNA sequence: TGTGCCAGCAGGAGTATGACGGGTATTGGAAACACCATATATTTT.

CDR3 protein: CASSQEGAILVDGTQYF. The CDR3 DNA is TGTGCCAGCAGCCAAGAGGGGGCCATTTTGGTCGATGGTACGCAGTATTTT. The J gene is TRBJ2-3, the V gene TRBV4-2; possibly TRBD1 for D (6 bases). The germline V gene has CDR1 LGHNA and CDR2 YNFKEQ. The CDR3 is 17 residues long. V was trimmed by 0 bases and J by 8 bases, leaving 21 bases between them.

The chain joins TRBV28 to TRBJ1-6; TRBD1 matches at 10 bases. The CDR3 contains 15 residues. CDR1 MDHEN and CDR2 SYDVKM come from the germline V gene. Trimming at V came to 3 bases and at J to 10 bases, leaving 6 bases not matched to a gene. The CDR3 protein is CASSFSRDRGSPLHF. CDR3 nucleotide sequence: TGTGCCAGCAGTTTCTCGCGGGACAGGGGATCACCCCTCCACTTT.

CDR3 protein: CASSPPFPLARAVGYEQYF. The CDR3 DNA reads TGTGCCAGCAGCCCCCCTTTTCCCCTAGCGCGGGCAGTGGGCTACGAGCAGTACTTC. The chain uses TRBV7-9 and TRBJ2-7; D is possibly TRBD2 (6 bases). The germline V gene has CDR1 SEHNR and CDR2 FQNEAQ (reference sequence). The CDR3 has 19 residues. Trimming stripped 5 bases from V and 3 bases from J, with 29 bases between.

This clone was seen only once. The rearrangement joins TRBV29-1 to TRBJ2-1, with a tentative D call TRBD2 (6 bases). The CDR3 runs 13 residues. Germline CDR1 SQVTM, CDR2 ANQGSEA. V lost 6 bases and J lost 0, with 9 bases in between. CDR3 coding DNA: TGCAGCGTAGCGGGTAGCTCCTACAATGAGCAGTTCTTC. Translating it yields CSVAGSSYNEQFF.

The V and J genes are TRBV6-5 and TRBJ2-3; 7 bases map to TRBD2. V shed 2 bases and J 7 bases; nucleotides not matched to a gene: 6. CDR1 and CDR2 from the germline V gene are MNHEY and SVGAGI. The CDR3 consists of 14 residues. CDR3 region: CASSYGTSGNTQYF. CDR3 nucleotide sequence: TGTGCCAGCAGTTACGGGACCAGCGGGAATACGCAGTATTTT.

The chain links TRBV6-4 to TRBJ1-1; no firm D call. Germline V lookup: CDR1 MRHNA, CDR2 SNTAGT. This CDR3 comprises 14 residues. V shed 4 bases and J shed 4 bases, with 13 bases lying between them. In DNA form, the CDR3 reads TGTGCCAGCAGTGCCAACCGGGAGGTCACTGAAGCTTTCTTT. Translation gives CASSANREVTEAFF.

V is TRBV30 and J is TRBJ1-2, with 11 bases matching TRBD1. V shed 6 bases and J 5 bases; nucleotides not matched to a gene: 11. Germline-derived CDR1 and CDR2 are GTSNPN and SVGIG (reference sequence). The CDR3 sequence is 15 residues long. This CDR3 reads CACRPDRGLEYGYTF. Written as DNA, the CDR3 is TGTGCCTGCCGACCGGACAGGGGGCTTGAGTATGGCTACACCTTC. Supplemented by reference TRBV30 and TRBJ1-2, the full variable domain reads SQTIHQWPATLVQPVGSPLSLECTVEGTSNPNLYWYRQAAGRGLQLLFYSVGIGQISSEVPQNLSASRPQDRQFILSSKKLLLSDSGFYLCACRPDRGLEYGYTFGSGTRLTVV.